These 21 T cell receptor beta chains were all obtained from the same sample, sequenced in a study of early T cells in non-severe SARS-CoV-2 infection. TCRdb itself ran the 5' RACE reads through MiXCR, one entry per CDR3 protein. Of approximately 70,000 distinct CDR3 sequences detected, about 9% appear once; the ten largest clones hold around a sixth. The source was whole blood, collected at baseline. The origin of the receptors is an adult who was a healthcare worker with PCR-confirmed SARS-CoV-2 infection or an uninfected control (not recorded which).

This clonotype was detected ten times or more. J is TRBJ2-1 and V is TRBV12-5; D possibly matches TRBD1 or TRBD2 (5 bases each). V lost 6 bases and J lost 7, with 13 bases in between. The germline gives CDR1 LGHNT, CDR2 FRNRAP. There are 13 residues in the CDR3. CDR3 residues: CASGPRGGNEQFF. The CDR3 bases are TGTGCTAGTGGCCCAAGGGGCGGGAATGAGCAGTTCTTC.

This clonotype was counted at least ten times. The CDR3 loop is CASSLVRAAGANVLTF. As DNA, the CDR3 is TGTGCCAGCAGCTTAGTAAGGGCAGCTGGGGCCAACGTCCTGACTTTC. The V and J genes are TRBV7-9 and TRBJ2-6; D is unclear. V lost 1 base to trimming and J lost 2 bases, with 9 bases between them. This CDR3 has 16 residues. Looked up from germline, CDR1 is SEHNR and CDR2 is FQNEAQ (reference sequence).

In its sample, this clonotype was seen many times. V is TRBV12-3 or TRBV12-4 and J is TRBJ2-2; the match to TRBD1 covers 8 bases. With 6 bases clipped from V and 5 bases from J, the junction kept 5 bases outside the gene matches. The CDR3 sequence is 14 residues long. The CDR3 DNA sequence: TGTGCCAGCAGGGGGACAGGCGGGACCGGGGAGCTGTTTTTT. Translating gives CASRGTGGTGELFF.

This clonotype was counted many times. This sequence joins TRBV20-1 and TRBJ2-6, with D uncertain. The CDR3 contains 13 residues. V was clipped by 3 bases and J by 1 base, with 4 bases between them. Germline CDR1 DFQATT, CDR2 SNEGSKA (reference sequence). The CDR3 sequence is CSASSSGANVLTF. The DNA for the CDR3 is TGCAGTGCTAGCTCTTCTGGGGCCAACGTCCTGACTTTC.

This clonotype has more than one count but fewer than ten. The gene calls are TRBV6-5 and TRBJ2-7; D gene uncertain. Deletions cut 7 bases from V and 0 bases from J, with 10 bases between. The germline V gene has CDR1 MNHEY and CDR2 SVGAGI. The CDR3 is made up of 13 amino acids. The CDR3 DNA reads as TGTGCCAGCAACCCACCCCGCTCCTACGAGCAGTACTTC. Translated, it gives CASNPPRSYEQYF.

The chain combines TRBV6-2 or TRBV6-3 with TRBJ2-1; D uncertain. V was pared by 2 bases and J by 0 bases, with 5 bases between. Germline V CDR1 and CDR2: MNHEY, SVGEGT. There are 14 residues in the CDR3. CDR3 DNA sequence: TGTGCCAGCAGTTACGCGAGCTCCTACAATGAGCAGTTCTTC. Amino acids: CASSYASSYNEQFF.

There are many counts of this clonotype. The chain combines TRBV15 with TRBJ2-1; no clear D. Germline V gene sequence: CDR1 LNHNV, CDR2 YYDKDF (reference sequence). This CDR3 comprises 18 residues. Trimming pared 0 bases from V and 0 bases from J, leaving 15 bases between. The CDR3, as DNA: TGTGCCACCAGCAGAGACCCCCCGAGGCGGAGCTCCTACAATGAGCAGTTCTTC. Its protein product is CATSRDPPRRSSYNEQFF.

This clonotype was seen many times. This rearrangement joins TRBV7-2 to TRBJ1-2; 9 bases are shared with TRBD1. Trimming cost V 5 bases and J 2 bases; bases outside gene matches: 0. This CDR3 contains 13 residues. Per the germline V gene, CDR1 is SGHTA and CDR2 is FQGNSA. The CDR3 here is CASSDRGNYGYTF. The CDR3 bases are TGTGCCAGCAGCGACAGGGGGAACTATGGCTACACCTTC.

This clonotype was detected a few times. This chain connects TRBV7-3 to TRBJ2-5; D is undetermined. Germline CDR1 is SGHTA and CDR2 is FQGTGA. CDR3 length: 15 amino acids. The V end lost 2 bases, the J end lost 5 bases, and 15 bases lay between the germline ends. The CDR3 loop reads CASSLSPLSGETQYF. The CDR3 bases are TGTGCCAGCAGCTTATCCCCGCTGAGTGGGGAGACCCAGTACTTC.

At least ten counts were recorded for this clonotype. The rearrangement links TRBV7-9 to TRBJ1-2; D remains unclear. Trimming shortened V by 3 bases and J by 2 bases, and 7 bases separated the two germline ends. This CDR3 has 13 amino acids. CDR1 and CDR2 from the germline V gene are SEHNR and FQNEAQ (reference sequence). This chain's CDR3 is CASSLAGNYGYTF. CDR3 nucleotide sequence: TGTGCCAGCAGCTTGGCAGGAAACTATGGCTACACCTTC.

This clonotype was recorded at least ten times. V is TRBV29-1 and J is TRBJ2-3, with 14 positions matching TRBD2. V trimming: 7 bases; J trimming: 4 bases; junction bases outside the gene matches: 1. Germline V gene data show CDR1 as SQVTM and CDR2 as ANQGSEA. The CDR3 consists of 13 residues. The CDR3 DNA reads TGCAGCGGACTAGCGGGAGGGCCAGATACGCAGTATTTT. Its protein is CSGLAGGPDTQYF.

This clonotype was counted between two and nine times. The chain recombines TRBV14 with TRBJ2-3; the match to TRBD1 covers 8 bases. This CDR3 region has 18 residues. Germline lookup yields CDR1 SGHDN and CDR2 FVKESK. Losses at the gene ends were 0 bases for V and 2 bases for J; bases not matched to a gene: 10. The CDR3 coding sequence is TGTGCCAGCAGCCAAGATTCGTCAGGGGGCCACTCCACAGATACGCAGTATTTT. Its translation is CASSQDSSGGHSTDTQYF.

In this sample, this clonotype turned up many times. The CDR3 region has the DNA TGCAGCGTTGAAGACCCGGACAGCAACAATGAGCAGTTCTTC. It is translated as CSVEDPDSNNEQFF. The chain has TRBV29-1 and TRBJ2-1, with TRBD1 as a possible D gene (6 bases). The CDR3 is 14 amino acids. Germline V lookup: CDR1 SQVTM, CDR2 ANQGSEA. The germline V and J ends were trimmed by 0 bases and 5 bases, with 11 bases remaining between them.

About this clonotype itself: This may be a read error, as it is one base from a much larger clone. This rearrangement joins TRBV6-5 to TRBJ2-1; unclear D gene. CDR1 and CDR2 (germline): MNHEY, SVGAGI. The CDR3 spans 15 residues. DNA of the CDR3: TGTGTCAGCAGTTTTGCGGCGAATCCGTGGGATGAGCAGTTCTTC. Its translation is CVSSFAANPWDEQFF.

This chain uses TRBV7-2 with TRBJ1-5; possible D gene TRBD1, 6 bases. Trimming took 5 bases from V and 3 from J, leaving 14 bases between them. Per the germline V gene, CDR1 is SGHTA and CDR2 is FQGNSA. The CDR3 sequence is 15 residues long. The CDR3 nucleotides are TGTGCCAGCAGCCTGGGGGCAGCAAACAATCAGCCCCAGCATTTT. The encoded protein is CASSLGAANNQPQHF.

The V call is TRBV10-3, the J call TRBJ2-7, with 7 bases aligning to TRBD1. V lost 4 bases and J lost 4; bases outside the gene matches: 13. Germline V CDR1 and CDR2: ENHRY, SYGVKD. This CDR3 region has 16 residues. The CDR3 coding sequence is TGTGCCATCAGTGTAAACCTAGGGGGCAGGGAGTACGAGCAGTACTTC. Its translation is CAISVNLGGREYEQYF.

This chain's CDR3 is CASSASAGNSYNEQFF. The CDR3, as DNA: TGTGCCAGCAGTGCCTCAGCGGGAAACTCCTACAATGAGCAGTTCTTC. The chain joins TRBV12-3 or TRBV12-4 to TRBJ2-1; 7 bases are shared with TRBD2. This CDR3 has 16 amino acids. Germline trimming cut 5 bases from V and 0 bases from J; bases unmatched to any gene: 7.

The chain combines TRBV20-1 with TRBJ2-5; D is possibly TRBD1 (6 bases). This CDR3 comprises 12 residues. The germline V and J ends were trimmed by 6 bases and 5 bases, with 13 bases remaining between them. Per germline, CDR1 DFQATT and CDR2 SNEGSKA (reference sequence). CDR3 in DNA: TGCAGTGCCGTCAGGCAGGGGGAGACCCAGTACTTC. Translating gives CSAVRQGETQYF.

This clonotype was seen only a few times. The V gene is TRBV19, the J gene TRBJ1-5; D not resolved. Germline-derived CDR1 and CDR2 are LNHDA and SQIVND (reference sequence). Trimming left V 10 bases short and J 5 bases short, with 12 bases between. The CDR3 runs 12 residues. The CDR3 loop is CATSITYQPQHF. CDR3 DNA sequence: TGTGCCACCTCCATAACGTATCAGCCCCAGCATTTT.

In its sample, this clonotype was seen many times. The J gene is TRBJ1-2, the V gene TRBV6-5; D is possibly TRBD1 (6 bases). Trimming took off 7 bases at V and 0 bases at J, with 15 bases between the two ends. Germline CDR1 reads MNHEY; CDR2 reads SVGAGI. This CDR3 is built from 15 residues. DNA of the CDR3: TGTGCCAGCACTTGGACAGCGCGATCTAACTATGGCTACACCTTC. Translated: CASTWTARSNYGYTF.

There are many counts of this clonotype. The V call is TRBV29-1, the J call TRBJ1-1, with D perhaps TRBD1 (5 bases). The germline gives CDR1 SQVTM, CDR2 ANQGSEA. The CDR3 covers 12 residues. The V and J ends lost 8 bases and 3 bases respectively, with 13 bases between them. CDR3 DNA sequence: TGCAGCTCTGGGGGGGGTTACACTGAAGCTTTCTTT. Translating it yields CSSGGGYTEAFF.